This T cell receptor (beta chain) came from a study of T cell clonality in common variable immunodeficiency. Findings of the study overall: CVID subjects showed higher TCRbeta clonality than healthy controls. Common variable immunodeficiency TCR beta sequences reportedly had fewer deletions and N-nucleotide insertions.

This clone was picked up many times. The target antigen is unknown. The read terminates 3 residues ahead of where the CDR3 ends, so the germline J gene completes it. The table came from immunoSEQ multiplex PCR; TCRdb's copy has only in-frame clones and leaves some out. The sample is made up of tens of thousands of clones, none counted only once. Caucasian heritage predominated among both patients and controls. V lost 5 bases and J lost 1, with 14 bases in between. This CDR3 comprises 15 residues. Germline V gives CDR1 LNHDA, CDR2 SQIVND (reference sequence). The chain carries TRBV19 and TRBJ1-1; a weak D match, TRBD1 (5 bases). The source of this sequence is a person between 18 and 69 years old in good health. Sequencing was carried out using peripheral blood mononuclear cells. CDR3 loop: CASSVWTNQNTEAFF. CDR3 DNA, as far as it was read: TGTGCCAGTAGTGTTTGGACAAACCAGAACACTGAA.